The entry below gives a single T cell receptor beta chain sequence along with its context. These data are taken from a study of blood T cell repertoires in COVID-19. Across the whole study: Samples representing acute and convalescent COVID-19 were sourced from the United States, Italy and Spain. Sources were T cells, B-cell-depleted T cells, or PBMCs; the material itself was cDNA or gDNA.

The CDR3 totals 11 residues. Deletions cut 8 bases from V and 7 bases from J, with 11 bases between. Original handling: Reference gene primer amplification gave estimated nucleated cell counts. The data were produced by immunoSEQ multiplex PCR, yet TCRdb's version contains in-frame clones alone and is incomplete. That table supplies the V and J calls and clone size; D and trimming were determined from the DNA. The profile shows fewer than 400,000 clones, 85% to 90% of them singletons. Adults between roughly 18 and 95 years of age took part from more than 20 US areas. The source of this sequence is a man aged 25-40 years who had recovered from COVID-19. The sequencing input was PBMCs or T cells enriched from blood (not recorded which). V and J are TRBV12-3 or TRBV12-4 and TRBJ1-2; D might be TRBD1 (6 bases). The CDR3 protein is CASRDTFGYTF. For the CDR3, the DNA is TGTGCCAGCCGGGACACCTTTGGCTACACCTTC.